This T cell receptor (beta chain) was identified in a study of graft-versus-host responses after intestinal transplantation. The assay was immunoSEQ multiplex PCR, and TCRdb's table has in-frame clones only and misses some. The data show 20,000 to 30,000 clones, 80% to 90% seen once. With 3 bases removed from V and 3 bases from J, the gap between germline ends came to 12 bases. This CDR3 has 14 amino acids. Germline V gene sequence: CDR1 LNHDA, CDR2 SQIVND (reference sequence). This specimen was PBMCs, taken 450 to 490 days after intestinal transplant. The sequence came from a human patient who received an intestinal transplant, so some T cells may come from the graft donor. V usage is TRBV19 and J usage is TRBJ2-7; D may be TRBD1 (5 bases). Written as DNA, the CDR3 is TGTGCCAGTAGTATCGGGCCCGACAGCTACGAGCAGTACTTC. Its protein is CASSIGPDSYEQYF.